Listed below are T cell receptor beta chains from one sample, sequenced in a study of T cell responses to AZD1222 COVID-19 vaccine. Profiling relied on immunoSEQ multiplex PCR, and the TCRdb table lists in-frame clones only, not all of them. In the table there are some 150,000 clones, more than 85% of which are singletons. The sequencing here drew on peripheral blood, taken on day 0 of AZD1222 vaccination. The receptors derive from an adult in good health. Each CDR3 is given with its conserved first and last residue. The D gene is left open where the match is weak. Clone sizes are given selectively: once, few, many, or a class where the clone is expanded.

CASSQQGDEQFF | TGTGCCAGCAGCCAACAGGGTGACGAGCAGTTCTTC | TRBV14 | once | NA | TRBJ2-1
CASSEDRGFNQPQHF | TGTGCCAGCAGTGAGGACAGGGGTTTCAATCAGCCCCAGCATTTT | TRBV6-1 | NA | TRBD1 | TRBJ1-5
CASRTVQKAEAFF | TGTGCCAGCCGGACAGTTCAAAAGGCTGAAGCTTTCTTT | TRBV12-3/TRBV12-4 | NA | NA | TRBJ1-1
CASIDGQGAWNGYTF | TGTGCCAGCATCGACGGACAGGGGGCATGGAATGGCTACACCTTC | TRBV11-2 | NA | TRBD1 | TRBJ1-2
CSVIVGRDTEAFF | TGCAGCGTGATTGTAGGCAGGGACACTGAAGCTTTCTTT | TRBV29-1 | NA | NA | TRBJ1-1
CATSREVGSGATNEQFF | TGTGCCACCAGCAGAGAGGTGGGTAGCGGGGCCACCAATGAGCAGTTCTTC | TRBV15 | NA | TRBD2 | TRBJ2-1
CASNLDAGEQYF | TGTGCCAGCAACTTAGACGCAGGGGAACAGTATTTT | TRBV6-6 | NA | NA | TRBJ2-3
CASRNMMAQGANQPQHF | TGCGCCAGCAGAAACATGATGGCTCAGGGTGCCAATCAGCCCCAGCATTTT | TRBV4-1 | NA | NA | TRBJ1-5
CATSGGGNEQYF | TGTGCCACCAGTGGGGGCGGGAACGAGCAGTACTTC | TRBV24-1 | once | NA | TRBJ2-7
CASSEARGYQPQHF | TGTGCCAGCAGTGAAGCGCGCGGTTATCAGCCCCAGCATTTT | TRBV2 | NA | NA | TRBJ1-5
CASSTGVHTEAFF | TGTGCCAGCAGCACAGGGGTCCACACTGAAGCTTTCTTT | TRBV6-6 | NA | TRBD1 | TRBJ1-1
CASSLLPGNTIYF | TGTGCCAGCAGCCTACTCCCTGGAAACACCATATATTTT | TRBV6-5 | NA | NA | TRBJ1-3
CASSRFEQTNSPLHF | TGTGCCAGCAGCCGTTTCGAACAGACTAATTCACCCCTCCACTTT | TRBV7-2 | NA | NA | TRBJ1-6
CAWSEDSNQPQHF | TGTGCCTGGAGTGAGGACAGCAATCAGCCCCAGCATTTT | TRBV30 | NA | NA | TRBJ1-5
CALQGESGNTIYF | TGTGCCTTACAGGGAGAATCTGGAAACACCATATATTTT | TRBV10-3 | few | NA | TRBJ1-3
CATSRALQGGYEQYF | TGTGCCACCAGCAGAGCATTACAGGGAGGCTACGAGCAGTACTTC | TRBV15 | NA | NA | TRBJ2-7
CASSFNRGQIYSPLHF | TGTGCCAGCAGCTTTAACAGGGGGCAAATTTACTCACCCCTCCACTTT | TRBV5-5 | NA | TRBD1 | TRBJ1-6
CASSLGVLVGTEAFF | TGCGCCAGCAGCTTGGGGGTCCTGGTTGGGACTGAAGCTTTCTTT | TRBV5-1 | NA | NA | TRBJ1-1